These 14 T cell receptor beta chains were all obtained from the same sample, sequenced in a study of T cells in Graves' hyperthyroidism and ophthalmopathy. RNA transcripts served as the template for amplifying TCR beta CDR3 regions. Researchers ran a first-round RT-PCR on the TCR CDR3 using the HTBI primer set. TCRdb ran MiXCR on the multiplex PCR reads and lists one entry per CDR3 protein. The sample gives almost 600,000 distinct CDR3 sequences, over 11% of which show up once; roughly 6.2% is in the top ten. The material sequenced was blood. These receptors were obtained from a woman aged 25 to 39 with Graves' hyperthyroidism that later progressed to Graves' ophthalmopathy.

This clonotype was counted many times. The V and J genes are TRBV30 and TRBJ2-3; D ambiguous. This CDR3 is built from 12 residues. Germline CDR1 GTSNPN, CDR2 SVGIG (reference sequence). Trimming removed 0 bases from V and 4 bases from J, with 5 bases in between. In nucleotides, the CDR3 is TGTGCCTGGAGTGTAAGCGCAGATACGCAGTATTTT. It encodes CAWSVSADTQYF.

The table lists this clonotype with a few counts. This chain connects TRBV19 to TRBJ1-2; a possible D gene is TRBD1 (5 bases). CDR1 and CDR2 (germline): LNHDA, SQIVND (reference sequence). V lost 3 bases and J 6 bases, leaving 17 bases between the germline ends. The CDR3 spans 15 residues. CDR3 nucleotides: TGTGCCAGTAGTATCCCCTTCTCAGGGATTCATGGCTACACCTTC. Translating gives CASSIPFSGIHGYTF. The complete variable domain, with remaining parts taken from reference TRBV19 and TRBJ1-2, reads DGGITQSPKYLFRKEGQNVTLSCEQNLNHDAMYWYRQDPGQGLRLIYYSQIVNDFQKGDIAEGYSVSREKKESFPLTVTSAQKNPTAFYLCASSIPFSGIHGYTFGSGTRLTVV.

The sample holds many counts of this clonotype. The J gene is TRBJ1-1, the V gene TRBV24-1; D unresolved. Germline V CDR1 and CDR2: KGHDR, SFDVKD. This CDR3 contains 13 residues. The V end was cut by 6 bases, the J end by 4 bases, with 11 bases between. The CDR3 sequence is CATSSPLGTEAFF. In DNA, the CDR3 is TGTGCCACCAGTTCACCCCTAGGCACTGAAGCTTTCTTT.

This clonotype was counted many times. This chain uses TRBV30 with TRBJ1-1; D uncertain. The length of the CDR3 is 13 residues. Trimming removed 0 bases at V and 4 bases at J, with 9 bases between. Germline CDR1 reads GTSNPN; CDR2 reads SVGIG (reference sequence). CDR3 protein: CAWSVQRTTEAFF. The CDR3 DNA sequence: TGTGCCTGGAGTGTACAGAGGACCACTGAAGCTTTCTTT. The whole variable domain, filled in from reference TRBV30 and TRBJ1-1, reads SQTIHQWPATLVQPVGSPLSLECTVEGTSNPNLYWYRQAAGRGLQLLFYSVGIGQISSEVPQNLSASRPQDRQFILSSKKLLLSDSGFYLCAWSVQRTTEAFFGQGTRLTVV.

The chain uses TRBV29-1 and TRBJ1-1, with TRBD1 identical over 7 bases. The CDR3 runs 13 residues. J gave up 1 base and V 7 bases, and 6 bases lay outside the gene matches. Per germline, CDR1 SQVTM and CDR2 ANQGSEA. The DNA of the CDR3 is TGCAGCGCCACTAGACAGGGGAACACTGAAGCTTTCTTT. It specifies CSATRQGNTEAFF.

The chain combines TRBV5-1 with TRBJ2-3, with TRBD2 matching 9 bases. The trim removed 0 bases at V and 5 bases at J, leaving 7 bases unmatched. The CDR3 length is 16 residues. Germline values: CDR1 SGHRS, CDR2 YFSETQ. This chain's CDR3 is CASSLAGGRGGDTQYF. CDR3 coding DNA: TGCGCCAGCAGCTTGGCCGGCGGGAGGGGAGGAGATACGCAGTATTTT.

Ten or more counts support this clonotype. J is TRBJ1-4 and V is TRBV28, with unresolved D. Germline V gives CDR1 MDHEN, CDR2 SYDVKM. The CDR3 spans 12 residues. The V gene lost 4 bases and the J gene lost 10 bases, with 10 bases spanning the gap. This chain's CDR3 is CASSSGRGKLFF. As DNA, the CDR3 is TGTGCCAGCAGTTCCGGACGAGGAAAACTGTTTTTT.

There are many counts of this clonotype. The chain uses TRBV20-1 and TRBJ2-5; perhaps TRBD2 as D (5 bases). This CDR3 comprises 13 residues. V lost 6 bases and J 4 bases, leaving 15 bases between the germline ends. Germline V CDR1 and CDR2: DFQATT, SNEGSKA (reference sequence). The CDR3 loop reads CSASETGLETQYF. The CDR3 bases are TGCAGTGCCTCTGAGACGGGGTTAGAGACCCAGTACTTC.

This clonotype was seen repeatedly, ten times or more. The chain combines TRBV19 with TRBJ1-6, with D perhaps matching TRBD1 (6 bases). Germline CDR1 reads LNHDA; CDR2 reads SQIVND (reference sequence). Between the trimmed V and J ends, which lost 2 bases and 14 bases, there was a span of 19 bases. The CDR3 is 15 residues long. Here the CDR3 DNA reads TGTGCCAGTAGTATAACCGCAGGGGAGGGGATTGCCCTCCACTTT. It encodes CASSITAGEGIALHF.

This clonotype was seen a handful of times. The CDR3 loop reads CASSRSVNGGLGDLLGRQYF. DNA for the CDR3: TGCGCCAGCAGCCGATCCGTAAATGGCGGTCTCGGGGACCTACTCGGACGGCAGTACTTC. V usage is TRBV4-1 and J usage is TRBJ2-7; D could derive from TRBD1 or TRBD2 (5 bases each). V dropped 4 bases and J dropped 9 bases, with 37 bases sitting between them. The CDR3 is 20 amino acids. CDR1 and CDR2 (germline): MGHRA, YSYEKL.

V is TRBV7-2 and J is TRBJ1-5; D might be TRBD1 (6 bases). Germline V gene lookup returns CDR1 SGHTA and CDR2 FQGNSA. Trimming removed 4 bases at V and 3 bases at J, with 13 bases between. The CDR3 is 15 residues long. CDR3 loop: CASSSTGLDNQPQHF. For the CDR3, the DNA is TGTGCCAGCAGCTCGACAGGTTTGGACAATCAGCCCCAGCATTTT.

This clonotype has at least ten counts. In DNA form, the CDR3 reads TGTGCCAGCTCCCCTAGAAGGAACACAGATACGCAGTATTTT. Its translation is CASSPRRNTDTQYF. The V and J genes are TRBV3-1 and TRBJ2-3; D gene unclear. The germline V and J ends were trimmed by 8 bases and 2 bases, with 14 bases remaining between them. This CDR3 is built from 14 residues. Germline V gene lookup returns CDR1 LGHDT and CDR2 YNNKEL (reference sequence).

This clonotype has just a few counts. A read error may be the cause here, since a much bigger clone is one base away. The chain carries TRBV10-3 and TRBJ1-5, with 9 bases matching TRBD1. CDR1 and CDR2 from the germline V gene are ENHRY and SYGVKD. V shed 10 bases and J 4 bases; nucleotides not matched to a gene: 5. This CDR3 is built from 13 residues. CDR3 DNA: TGTGCCACCAGGGGGACAGGGAATCAGCCCCAGCATTTT. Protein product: CATRGTGNQPQHF.

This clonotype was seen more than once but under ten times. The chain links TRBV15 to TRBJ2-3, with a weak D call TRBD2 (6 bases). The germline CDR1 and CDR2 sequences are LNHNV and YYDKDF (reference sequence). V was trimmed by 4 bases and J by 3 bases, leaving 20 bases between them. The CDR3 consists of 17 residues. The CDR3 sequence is CATSIGVAPRGTDTQYF. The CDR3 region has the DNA TGTGCCACCAGCATAGGAGTGGCCCCCCGGGGGACAGATACGCAGTATTTT.